This T cell receptor beta chain comes out of a study of CD8 T cells in ankylosing spondylitis. Points from the study as a whole: Characteristic, it appeared, of ankylosing spondylitis blood was a TCR beta motif of seven or eight highly homologous variants.

This CDR3 has 13 residues. The V end was cut by 3 bases, the J end by 5 bases, with 11 bases between. Germline assignment: CDR1 SGHTA and CDR2 FQGNSA. This clonotype appeared many times. Antigen specificity is unknown. Construction of TCR beta libraries was performed using quantitative 5'-RACE with molecular barcodes. TCRdb re-analysed the 5' RACE reads in MiXCR, keeping a single row per CDR3 protein. The table shows 700,000 to 1,000,000 distinct CDR3 sequences, with about 12% occurring only once. The sample comprised blood, either unsorted or a sorted T cell fraction (not recorded which). The genes are TRBV7-2 and TRBJ2-7, with D unclear. This TCR was recovered from a male donor with ankylosing spondylitis. The CDR3 DNA follows: TGTGCCAGCAGCTTTATGGCACGCCACGAGCAGTACTTC. It codes for CASSFMARHEQYF.